The 14 T cell receptor beta chains below were found in one sample sequenced in a study of T cells expressing NK-cell markers (dated by TCRdb to the early 2020s). The method was 5' RACE. The listed sequencing device is Illumina HiSeq 2000. TCRdb reprocessed the reads, so every CDR3 protein sequence counts as one entry and DNA is not shown. The sample table records about 400,000 distinct CDR3 sequences. Roughly 10% of the sample goes to the ten largest clones. Sequences were obtained from blood T cells: a sorted CD56 or NKG2C T cell subset, CD4+ or CD8+ T cells, or bulk PBMC T cells (not recorded which). These receptors all stem from a woman aged 50 to 65 in good health. Donor details come from another sample of the same person, matched by shared clones.

The chain employs TRBV3-1 and TRBJ2-1; the D gene TCRdb calls, TRBD1, cannot be checked with no DNA. Per germline, CDR1 LGHDT and CDR2 YNNKEL (reference sequence). This CDR3 is built from 11 residues. CDR3 loop: CASSWDRKQFF.

CDR3 sequence reads: CASSIGTAMGTQYF. J is TRBJ2-5 and V is TRBV19. CDR3 length: 14 amino acids. CDR1 is LNHDA and CDR2 is SQIVND in the germline V gene (reference sequence).

The V call is TRBV20-1, the J call TRBJ2-2. This CDR3 is built from 15 residues. Germline V gene lookup returns CDR1 DFQATT and CDR2 SNEGSKA (reference sequence). This chain's CDR3 is CSASVSGSGPGELFF.

The chain carries TRBV27 and TRBJ2-1; TCRdb proposes TRBD2, but this gene call is untestable without DNA. The germline gives CDR1 MNHEY, CDR2 SMNVEV (reference sequence). The CDR3 length is 12 residues. The chain's CDR3 is CASSPEDNEQFF.

J is TRBJ2-1 and V is TRBV24-1; no DNA is available, so the TRBD2 call from TCRdb remains unchecked. The CDR3 consists of 15 residues. Germline CDR1 and CDR2: KGHDR and SFDVKD. CDR3 protein: CATSDEGPSGYEQFF.

The chain recombines TRBV9 with TRBJ1-1; absent DNA, TCRdb's TRBD1 call cannot be checked. CDR1 is SGDLS, CDR2 YYNGEE, per germline. The CDR3 runs 16 residues. Here the CDR3 reads CASSNRGGGGNTEAFF.

The rearrangement uses TRBV18 and TRBJ2-1. The CDR3 covers 13 residues. CDR1 KGHSH and CDR2 LQKENI come from the germline V gene. The CDR3 reads CASSPDRDNEQFF.

The J gene is TRBJ1-3, the V gene TRBV7-2. Germline lookup yields CDR1 SGHTA and CDR2 FQGNSA. The CDR3 consists of 17 residues. CDR3 amino acids: CASSLVRGLNSGNTIYF.

V usage is TRBV27 and J usage is TRBJ2-1; TCRdb's assignment of TRBD2 cannot be checked, as there is no DNA. Germline CDR1 reads MNHEY; CDR2 reads SMNVEV (reference sequence). The length of the CDR3 is 16 residues. CDR3: CASRAGIAGGYNEQFF.

The chain joins TRBV6-5 to TRBJ2-2; TCRdb indicates TRBD1, and absent DNA this call remains unverified. The germline V gene encodes CDR1 MNHEY and CDR2 SVGAGI. This CDR3 has 17 amino acids. This CDR3 reads CASSFDEGGGNTGELFF.

The V call is TRBV29-1, the J call TRBJ2-1; TCRdb's D gene call, TRBD2, goes unchecked for lack of DNA. Germline values: CDR1 SQVTM, CDR2 ANQGSEA. The CDR3 has 15 residues. The CDR3 protein is CSVLKGSSGYNEQFF.

The rearrangement joins TRBV20-1 to TRBJ1-1; checking the TCRdb D call of TRBD1 is not possible without DNA. This CDR3 is 12 amino acids long. Germline V lookup: CDR1 DFQATT, CDR2 SNEGSKA (reference sequence). The CDR3 region is CSGKGAGTGAFF.

The chain links TRBV20-1 to TRBJ2-2; TCRdb names TRBD1, which stays unverified in the absence of DNA. Germline V gene data show CDR1 as DFQATT and CDR2 as SNEGSKA (reference sequence). The CDR3 is 14 residues long. The CDR3 reads CSATTDMNTGELFF.

The chain is built from TRBV9 and TRBJ2-5; the D gene TCRdb calls, TRBD2, cannot be checked with no DNA. Germline assignment: CDR1 SGDLS and CDR2 YYNGEE. This CDR3 spans 18 amino acids. Here the CDR3 reads CASSDGTSGGGAGETQYF.